The 17 T cell receptor beta chains below were found in one sample sequenced in a study of blood T cell repertoires in COVID-19. Here immunoSEQ multiplex PCR was the method, and the copy in TCRdb shows in-frame clones only, minus some. This sample yields under 400,000 clones, of which roughly 86% are seen a single time; around 1.9% belongs to the top ten. The sequencing input was PBMCs or T cells enriched from blood (not recorded which). The receptors shown here come from a man aged 40-49 years in a cohort exposed to, infected with or recovered from COVID-19 (not recorded which).

The rearrangement uses TRBV18 and TRBJ2-1; weak D call: TRBD2 (5 bases). Per germline, CDR1 KGHSH and CDR2 LQKENI. Trimming removed 4 bases from V and 2 bases from J, with 15 bases in between. The length of the CDR3 is 16 residues. The CDR3 region has the DNA TGTGCCAGCTCACAGGGTGTGGGAGCCCCCTACAATGAGCAGTTCTTC. Translating gives CASSQGVGAPYNEQFF. The variable domain in full, with the rest retrieved from reference TRBV18 and TRBJ2-1, is NAGVMQNPRHLVRRRGQEARLRCSPMKGHSHVYWYRQLPEEGLKFMVYLQKENIIDESGMPKERFSAEFPKEGPSILRIQQVVRGDSAAYFCASSQGVGAPYNEQFFGPGTRLTVL.

This chain joins TRBV2 and TRBJ1-1; TRBD1 is a possible D gene (5 bases). Between the trimmed V and J ends, which lost 2 bases and 11 bases, there was a span of 15 bases. CDR1 is SNHLY and CDR2 is FYNNEI in the germline V gene. This CDR3 spans 13 amino acids. The CDR3 region is CASSESFGTFAFF. CDR3 sequence (DNA): TGTGCCAGCAGTGAATCGTTCGGGACTTTTGCTTTCTTT.

The chain has TRBV18 and TRBJ1-1; 7 bases map to TRBD1. Germline CDR1 reads KGHSH; CDR2 reads LQKENI. This CDR3 comprises 15 residues. V lost 2 bases to trimming and J lost 11 bases; unmatched junction nucleotides: 14. The CDR3 DNA follows: TGTGCCAGCTCACCATCCAGGGACAGTATGCATCGCGCTTTCTTT. Protein: CASSPSRDSMHRAFF.

The chain carries TRBV25-1 and TRBJ1-4, with a tentative D call TRBD1 (6 bases). CDR1 and CDR2 from the germline V gene are MGHDK and SYGVNS. Deletions cut 2 bases from V and 7 bases from J, with 14 bases between. The CDR3 sequence is 15 residues long. CDR3 residues: CASSELQGLGEKLFF. CDR3 DNA sequence: TGTGCCAGCAGTGAACTCCAGGGGCTTGGTGAAAAACTGTTTTTT.

V and J are TRBV7-6 and TRBJ2-7; 7 bases align to TRBD1. This CDR3 region has 14 residues. The germline V gene has CDR1 SGHVS and CDR2 FNYEAQ. J lost 6 bases, V lost 0 bases, and 5 bases had no gene match. The CDR3 DNA sequence: TGTGCCAGCAGCTTAGCGCAGGGGGAAAGCGAGCAGTACTTC. Encoded protein: CASSLAQGESEQYF.

The genes are TRBV28 and TRBJ1-2; D remains ambiguous. V was trimmed by 3 bases and J by 3 bases, leaving 5 bases between them. This CDR3 has 12 residues. Germline V gene data show CDR1 as MDHEN and CDR2 as SYDVKM. Written as DNA, the CDR3 is TGTGCCAGCAGTTTGGGCGACTATGGCTACACCTTC. Translating gives CASSLGDYGYTF.

The V gene is TRBV3-1 (or the pseudogene TRBV3-2), the J gene TRBJ2-7; possibly TRBD2 for D (5 bases). The CDR3 covers 12 residues. V gave up 4 bases and J gave up 2 bases, with 6 bases separating them. Germline V gives CDR1 LGHDT, CDR2 YNNKEL (reference sequence). The CDR3 here is CASSLGAYEQYF. The CDR3 bases are TGTGCCAGCAGCCTCGGGGCCTACGAGCAGTACTTC.

The chain joins TRBV9 to TRBJ2-1; 15 bases agree with TRBD2. This CDR3 comprises 17 residues. Germline CDR1 SGDLS, CDR2 YYNGEE. J lost 1 base, V lost 2 bases, and 1 base had no gene match. The CDR3 sequence: CASSVGTSGRSYNEQFF. Written as DNA, the CDR3 is TGTGCCAGCAGCGTGGGGACTAGCGGGAGGTCCTACAATGAGCAGTTCTTC. The full variable domain, completed using reference TRBV9 and TRBJ2-1, is DSGVTQTPKHLITATGQRVTLRCSPRSGDLSVYWYQQSLDQGLQFLIQYYNGEERAKGNILERFSAQQFPDLHSELNLSSLELGDSALYFCASSVGTSGRSYNEQFFGPGTRLTVL.

This chain uses TRBV12-5 with TRBJ1-2, with 7 bases identical to TRBD1. The length of the CDR3 is 13 residues. J gave up 4 bases and V 9 bases, and 8 bases lay outside the gene matches. CDR1 is LGHNT and CDR2 is FRNRAP in the germline V gene. CDR3 amino acids: CASLQGLGYGYTF. Written as DNA, the CDR3 is TGTGCTAGCTTACAGGGGCTGGGCTATGGCTACACCTTC.

This clone showed up just once. The chain employs TRBV6-5 and TRBJ2-7; TRBD2 is a possible D gene (6 bases). CDR1 MNHEY and CDR2 SVGAGI come from the germline V gene. This CDR3 is 12 amino acids long. V lost 10 bases to trimming and J lost 2 bases, with 12 bases between them. In DNA, the CDR3 is TGTGCCACCGGGGACTTTCCCTACGAGCAGTACTTC. It specifies CATGDFPYEQYF.

V and J are TRBV29-1 and TRBJ1-2; D possibly corresponds to TRBD1 (6 bases). V lost 3 bases and J 5 bases, leaving 10 bases between the germline ends. Per the germline V gene, CDR1 is SQVTM and CDR2 is ANQGSEA. The CDR3 contains 12 residues. The DNA of the CDR3 is TGCAGCGTTGAGGACAGACCGTATGGCTACACCTTC. Translated, it gives CSVEDRPYGYTF.

The chain recombines TRBV7-9 with TRBJ1-1; TRBD1 agrees at 8 bases. This CDR3 contains 17 residues. Trimming cost V 5 bases and J 2 bases; bases outside gene matches: 13. CDR1 is SEHNR, CDR2 FQNEAQ, per germline (reference sequence). As DNA, the CDR3 is TGTGCCAGCAGCCCATTAAGACTACAGGGGGGCAACACTGAAGCTTTCTTT. Protein: CASSPLRLQGGNTEAFF.

The V gene is TRBV12-5, the J gene TRBJ1-1, with D possibly TRBD1 on 5 matching bases. Germline CDR1 LGHNT, CDR2 FRNRAP. The V end lost 3 bases, the J end lost 5 bases, and 16 bases lay between the germline ends. This CDR3 comprises 15 residues. CDR3 protein: CASGLIAGRGTEAFF. The DNA for the CDR3 is TGTGCTAGTGGTTTAATAGCAGGGAGGGGAACTGAAGCTTTCTTT.

The gene calls are TRBV5-8 and TRBJ1-5; TRBD1 matches at 12 bases. The CDR3 has 18 residues. Germline values: CDR1 SGHTS, CDR2 YDEGEE. V gave up 4 bases and J gave up 5 bases; unmatched junction bases: 13. The CDR3 here is CASSPRYGTGGQDQPQHF. The CDR3 bases are TGTGCCAGCAGCCCCAGGTACGGGACAGGGGGCCAGGATCAGCCCCAGCATTTT.

J is TRBJ2-7 and V is TRBV6-1; TRBD2 is a possible D gene (6 bases). Trimming took 1 base from V and 1 from J, leaving 11 bases between them. CDR3 length equals 15 residues. CDR1 is MNHNS, CDR2 SASEGT, per germline. The CDR3 reads CASSEEGGESYEQYF. The CDR3 nucleotides read TGTGCCAGCAGTGAAGAGGGCGGGGAGTCCTACGAGCAGTACTTC.

V gene TRBV7-9 combines with J gene TRBJ1-1, with 8 nucleotides matching TRBD1. The germline V gene has CDR1 SEHNR and CDR2 FQNEAQ (reference sequence). J gave up 4 bases and V 2 bases, and 6 bases lay outside the gene matches. CDR3 length equals 15 residues. CDR3 nucleotides: TGTGCCAGCAGCTTATTCCGGACAGGGTTCACTGAAGCTTTCTTT. Translated, it gives CASSLFRTGFTEAFF.

The gene calls are TRBV5-5 and TRBJ2-7, with D tentatively TRBD1 (5 bases). The CDR3 covers 12 residues. The V end lost 2 bases, the J end lost 5 bases, and 8 bases lay between the germline ends. Germline V lookup: CDR1 SGHKS, CDR2 YYEKEE (reference sequence). The CDR3 DNA follows: TGTGCCAGCAGCTTAGCAGGGAACGAGCAGTACTTC. Its translation: CASSLAGNEQYF. Using reference TRBV5-5 and TRBJ2-7 for the parts outside the CDR3, the full variable domain is DAGVTQSPTHLIKTRGQQVTLRCSPISGHKSVSWYQQVLGQGPQFIFQYYEKEERGRGNFPDRFSARQFPNYSSELNVNALLLGDSALYLCASSLAGNEQYFGPGTRLTVT.